The text below deals with one T cell receptor (beta chain). As originally analysed: Amplification of reference gene primers was used by the study to estimate nucleated cell counts. Method: immunoSEQ multiplex PCR; TCRdb's copy keeps in-frame clones and lacks some. V and J calls and clone size follow that table, whereas D and trimming were derived from the DNA. The sample yields 97,000 or so clones, roughly 87% seen once. The V end was cut by 4 bases, the J end by 4 bases, with 13 bases between. CDR1 and CDR2 (germline): MNHEY, SVGEGT. CDR3 length: 15 amino acids. The data originate from a study of blood T cell repertoires in COVID-19. Study information: Specimens from acute and convalescent COVID-19 originated in the United States, Italy and Spain. PBMCs, B-cell-depleted T cells, or T cells provided the cDNA or gDNA that made up the material.

The genes are TRBV6-2 or TRBV6-3 and TRBJ1-4; D not resolved. This TCR was sampled from a middle-aged man with active COVID-19. Sequenced material: peripheral blood. DNA of the CDR3: TGTGCCAGCAGTTCCGGACGGACTGTTAATGAAAAACTGTTTTTT. This gives the protein CASSSGRTVNEKLFF.